These 32 T cell receptor beta chains were sequenced from one sample in a study of T cell clonality in common variable immunodeficiency. Generated by immunoSEQ multiplex PCR, the TCRdb table keeps only in-frame clones and is missing some. The sample was found to contain tens of thousands of clones, and every one recurs. The sample comprised peripheral blood mononuclear cells. These receptors were taken from a person aged 18 to 70 in good health.

The table lists this clone with many counts. Relative to the germline gene, one junction end is altered; a read error may explain this. The read terminates 3 residues before the CDR3 end, so the remaining end is supplied by the germline J gene. The rearrangement links TRBV4-2 to TRBJ2-3; the match to TRBD1 covers 9 bases. Germline V gene sequence: CDR1 LGHNA, CDR2 YNFKEQ. This CDR3 has 15 amino acids. CDR3 region: CASSPDRGITDTQYF. The CDR3 bases that were read are TGCGCCAGCAGCCCGGACAGGGGCATCACAGATACG.

Many counts were recorded for this clone. The read terminates 3 residues before the CDR3 end, so the remaining end is supplied by the germline J gene. The rearrangement uses TRBV19 and TRBJ2-2, with 10 bases aligning to TRBD2. Germline trimming cut 7 bases from V and 0 bases from J; bases unmatched to any gene: 5. The CDR3 is 16 residues long. Germline V gene lookup returns CDR1 LNHDA and CDR2 SQIVND (reference sequence). This CDR3 reads CASTPLAGANTGELFF. Partial CDR3 DNA: TGTGCCAGTACCCCCCTAGCGGGGGCGAACACCGGGGAG.

This clone was recorded at least ten times. The sequenced CDR3 bases are TGTGCCTGGATGCGGGGGGGGAGATCCTACAATGAG. The encoded protein is CAWMRGGRSYNE. The full CDR3 protein is CAWMRGGRSYNEQFF. The V and J genes are TRBV30 and TRBJ2-1, with 9 bases that match TRBD2. From the germline J gene comes the end of the CDR3, since the read stops 3 residues before it. The CDR3 totals 15 residues. With 4 bases clipped from V and 1 base from J, the junction kept 5 bases outside the gene matches. Germline V CDR1 and CDR2: GTSNPN, SVGIG (reference sequence).

This clone was seen repeatedly, ten times or more. Read sequence stops 3 residues before the CDR3 end, and the germline J gene provides the missing end. The chain is built from TRBV11-2 and TRBJ2-7; 7 nucleotides match TRBD1. CDR3 length equals 14 residues. With 3 bases clipped from V and 4 bases from J, the junction kept 6 bases outside the gene matches. The germline CDR1 and CDR2 sequences are SGHAT and FQNNGV. Partial CDR3 DNA: TGTGCCAGCAGCTTTTCGACAGGGAAATACGAG. Its translation: CASSFSTGKYE. The CDR3 as a whole reads CASSFSTGKYEQYF.

The sample holds many counts of this clone. The missing CDR3 end, 3 residues past where the read stops, is filled in from the germline J gene. The chain combines TRBV19 with TRBJ1-5, with 8 bases matching TRBD1. Germline CDR1 is LNHDA and CDR2 is SQIVND (reference sequence). After removal of 7 bases from V and 5 bases from J, the junction contained 13 bases not matched to a gene. The CDR3 totals 16 residues. CDR3 DNA (partial): TGTGCCAGTACCCAGGGGGCTTCAGGGTTCGATCAGCCC. Protein: CASTQGASGFDQP. The full CDR3 protein reads CASTQGASGFDQPQHF.

Ten or more counts support this clone. The CDR3 end lies 3 residues beyond the end of the read and is filled in from the germline J gene. V gene TRBV12-3 or TRBV12-4 combines with J gene TRBJ2-7, with 7 bases fitting TRBD1. J lost 2 bases, V lost 6 bases, and 4 bases had no gene match. The CDR3 totals 13 residues. The sequenced part of the CDR3 DNA is TGTGCCAGCAGCTTGGACAGGACCTACGAG. Its translation is CASSLDRTYE. The whole CDR3 protein reads CASSLDRTYEQYF.

In this sample, this clone turned up a few times. An end of the junction differs from the germline gene, which may be a read error. The CDR3 end lies 3 residues beyond the end of the read and is filled in from the germline J gene. The V gene is TRBV7-3, the J gene TRBJ2-2, with D possibly being TRBD2 (6 bases). There are 14 residues in the CDR3. Germline CDR1 and CDR2: SGHTA and FQGTGA. The chain's CDR3 is CSSSFTGDTGELFF. CDR3 DNA (partial): TGTTCCAGCAGCTTCACGGGGGACACCGGGGAG.

This clone has a count of ten or more. The read stops 3 residues short of the end of the CDR3; the missing end is completed from the germline J gene. The gene calls are TRBV5-4 and TRBJ1-1; 7 bases agree with TRBD1. This CDR3 comprises 15 residues. Per the germline V gene, CDR1 is SGHNT and CDR2 is YYREEE (reference sequence). The junction had 6 bases not matched to a gene; V was cut back by 0 bases and J by 4 bases. Incomplete CDR3 DNA: TGTGCCAGCAGCTTGGCCGCGACAGGGAGCACTGAA. It encodes CASSLAATGSTE. In full, the CDR3 is CASSLAATGSTEAFF. Supplemented by reference TRBV5-4 and TRBJ1-1, the full variable domain reads ETGVTQSPTHLIKTRGQQVTLRCSSQSGHNTVSWYQQALGQGPQFIFQYYREEENGRGNFPPRFSGLQFPNYSSELNVNALELDDSALYLCASSLAATGSTEAFFGQGTRLTVV.

This clone was counted ten times or more. The CDR3 end lies 3 residues beyond the end of the read and is filled in from the germline J gene. The chain carries TRBV5-1 and TRBJ2-2, with 11 bases that match TRBD2. This CDR3 is built from 18 residues. Per the germline V gene, CDR1 is SGHRS and CDR2 is YFSETQ. V lost 3 bases and J lost 4; bases outside the gene matches: 11. CDR3 bases read: TGCGCCAGCAGCTGGGGGGTTCTAGCGGGAGGAAGCACCGGGGAG. It yields the protein CASSWGVLAGGSTGE. The full-length CDR3 reads as CASSWGVLAGGSTGELFF. Using reference TRBV5-1 and TRBJ2-2 for the parts outside the CDR3, the full variable domain is KAGVTQTPRYLIKTRGQQVTLSCSPISGHRSVSWYQQTPGQGLQFLFEYFSETQRNKGNFPGRFSGRQFSNSRSEMNVSTLELGDSALYLCASSWGVLAGGSTGELFFGEGSRLTVL.

This clone was picked up many times. The CDR3 is cut off 3 residues early in the read; its end comes from the germline J gene. The V gene is TRBV19, the J gene TRBJ1-2, with a possible D match to TRBD1 (5 bases). The length of the CDR3 is 17 residues. The germline CDR1 and CDR2 sequences are LNHDA and SQIVND (reference sequence). Trimming cost V 5 bases and J 4 bases, with 23 bases left between them. The CDR3: CASSVYDSGESSYGYTF. CDR3 DNA (partial): TGTGCCAGTAGTGTCTATGACTCGGGGGAGTCTTCCTATGGC.

Many counts were recorded for this clone. The CDR3 end is not reached by the read, which stops 3 residues before it; the germline J gene fills it in. The chain employs TRBV5-1 and TRBJ2-1; TRBD2 aligns across 8 bases. The CDR3 spans 15 residues. Germline V gives CDR1 SGHRS, CDR2 YFSETQ. V was pared by 1 base and J by 0 bases, with 0 bases of the junction left unmatched. The DNA read from the CDR3 is TGCGCCAGCAGCTTGACTAGCGGCTCCTACAATGAG. This codes for CASSLTSGSYNE. The whole CDR3 sequence reads CASSLTSGSYNEQFF.

This clone was recorded many times. The junction differs from germline at one of its ends, possibly a read error. With the read ending 3 residues before the CDR3 end, the germline J gene is used to fill in that end. The V gene is TRBV4-2, the J gene TRBJ2-2; 15 positions match TRBD2. The CDR3 has 17 amino acids. Germline lookup yields CDR1 LGHNA and CDR2 YNFKEQ. The CDR3 is CASSPGLAGGWGGELFF. CDR3 bases read: TGCGCCAGCAGCCCGGGACTAGCGGGAGGATGGGGCGGGGAG.

This clone was counted at least ten times. The read stops 3 residues short of the end of the CDR3; the missing end is completed from the germline J gene. The chain recombines TRBV28 with TRBJ2-5; D perhaps matches TRBD2 (6 bases). CDR1 MDHEN and CDR2 SYDVKM come from the germline V gene. CDR3 size: 16 residues. V dropped 3 bases and J dropped 3 bases, with 17 bases sitting between them. CDR3: CASSFIQSQREETQYF. The CDR3 bases that were read are TGTGCCAGCAGTTTTATACAATCGCAGCGGGAAGAGACC.

This clone was counted many times. Read data end 3 residues before the CDR3 end; the end is taken from the germline J gene. This chain links TRBV30 with TRBJ2-7; weak D call: TRBD2 (6 bases). This CDR3 comprises 13 residues. V lost 3 bases, J lost 5 bases, and 14 bases lay in between. Germline CDR1 reads GTSNPN; CDR2 reads SVGIG (reference sequence). CDR3 DNA (partial): TGTGCCTGGAGAGGCAGGGACTGGGACGAG. Translation gives CAWRGRDWDE. The full CDR3 is CAWRGRDWDEQYF. The whole variable domain, filled in from reference TRBV30 and TRBJ2-7, reads SQTIHQWPATLVQPVGSPLSLECTVEGTSNPNLYWYRQAAGRGLQLLFYSVGIGQISSEVPQNLSASRPQDRQFILSSKKLLLSDSGFYLCAWRGRDWDEQYFGPGTRLTVT.

There are many counts of this clone. The read terminates 3 residues before the CDR3 end, so the remaining end is supplied by the germline J gene. This rearrangement joins TRBV20-1 to TRBJ2-3; 9 bases fit TRBD2. Trimming cost V 4 bases and J 3 bases; bases outside gene matches: 8. Germline loops: CDR1 DFQATT, CDR2 SNEGSKA (reference sequence). The CDR3 sequence is 15 residues long. CDR3 in amino acids: CSATLAGSNTDTQYF. The CDR3 bases that were read are TGCAGTGCTACTCTAGCGGGGTCTAATACAGATACG.

There are many counts of this clone. The sequence runs out 3 residues before the end of the CDR3; the remainder is reconstructed from the germline J gene. The chain has TRBV5-6 and TRBJ2-7, with a weak D call TRBD1 (6 bases). Germline lookup yields CDR1 SGHDT and CDR2 YYEEEE. Between the trimmed V and J ends, which lost 1 base and 5 bases, there was a span of 16 bases. The CDR3 contains 15 residues. CDR3 residues: CASSLLAGVEHEQYF. The DNA read from the CDR3 is TGTGCCAGCAGCTTGTTGGCAGGGGTTGAACACGAG.

This clone was observed at least ten times. The CDR3 extends 3 residues past the end of the read, so its final part is completed from the germline J gene. This sequence joins TRBV20-1 and TRBJ2-5; 12 positions match TRBD2. The CDR3 covers 13 residues. Germline assignment: CDR1 DFQATT and CDR2 SNEGSKA (reference sequence). V trimming: 7 bases; J trimming: 5 bases; junction bases outside the gene matches: 5. This CDR3 reads CSGRLAGVETQYF. The DNA read from the CDR3 is TGCAGTGGGAGACTAGCGGGAGTTGAGACC.

This clone was seen at least ten times. Sequencing ends 3 residues short of the CDR3 end; the germline J gene provides the rest. This chain joins TRBV20-1 and TRBJ2-7; unclear D gene. CDR1 is DFQATT, CDR2 SNEGSKA, per germline (reference sequence). The ends were cut back, 1 base at V and 3 bases at J, with 10 bases in the middle. CDR3 length equals 13 residues. The covered CDR3 bases are TGCAGTGCTAGAGGACACTCCTACTACGAG. Its protein product is CSARGHSYYE. The CDR3 as a whole reads CSARGHSYYEQYF.

This clone was recorded a few times. The read is 3 residues too short to cover the CDR3 end, so that end is filled in from the germline J gene. V is TRBV19 and J is TRBJ2-2; 7 bases fit TRBD2. Trimming removed 5 bases from V and 5 bases from J; junction bases left unmatched: 14. CDR3 length equals 17 residues. Germline CDR1 LNHDA, CDR2 SQIVND (reference sequence). CDR3 DNA, as far as it was read: TGTGCCAGTAGTTCATCCGCGGGAGTCTTATATACCGGGGAG. Amino acid sequence: CASSSSAGVLYTGE. The full CDR3 sequence reads CASSSSAGVLYTGELFF.

This clone was seen at least ten times. The read terminates 3 residues ahead of where the CDR3 ends, so the germline J gene completes it. The genes are TRBV9 and TRBJ2-3; D unclear. CDR1 is SGDLS and CDR2 is YYNGEE in the germline V gene. This CDR3 has 14 residues. The V and J ends lost 0 bases and 4 bases respectively, with 9 bases between them. CDR3 bases read: TGTGCCAGCAGCGTAGACCGCCCGGCAGATACG. Translated, it gives CASSVDRPADT. The full CDR3 protein reads CASSVDRPADTQYF.

This clone was observed many times. The CDR3 extends 3 residues past the end of the read, so its final part is completed from the germline J gene. This rearrangement joins TRBV6-2 or TRBV6-3 to TRBJ2-1; no definite D call. The CDR3 is 16 residues long. Between the trimmed V and J ends, which lost 7 bases and 7 bases, there was a span of 23 bases. Germline loops: CDR1 MNHEY, CDR2 SVGEGT. The CDR3 here is CASTSRGMNNRNEQFF. The CDR3 DNA, read in part, is TGTGCCAGCACTTCTCGCGGCATGAATAATAGGAATGAG.

This clone was observed many times. The CDR3 is cut off 3 residues early in the read; its end comes from the germline J gene. The chain recombines TRBV5-6 with TRBJ1-6; maybe TRBD1 (6 bases). Trimming took off 8 bases at V and 9 bases at J, with 18 bases between the two ends. The V gene's germline CDR1 is SGHDT and CDR2 YYEEEE. The CDR3 consists of 14 residues. The CDR3 loop is CARNSTGPRSPLHF. Partial CDR3 DNA: TGTGCCAGAAACTCCACAGGGCCGCGTTCACCC. The full variable domain, completed using reference TRBV5-6 and TRBJ1-6, is DAGVTQSPTHLIKTRGQQVTLRCSPKSGHDTVSWYQQALGQGPQFIFQYYEEEERQRGNFPDRFSGHQFPNYSSELNVNALLLGDSALYLCARNSTGPRSPLHFGNGTRLTVT.

This clone was observed at least ten times. The read ends 3 residues early relative to the CDR3; the germline J gene fills the gap. The V call is TRBV5-5, the J call TRBJ1-5, with 7 positions matching TRBD1. The CDR3 contains 14 residues. From germline, CDR1 is SGHKS and CDR2 YYEKEE (reference sequence). The V gene end was trimmed by 0 bases and the J gene end by 5 bases; junction bases not matched to a gene: 2. CDR3 DNA (partial): TGTGCCAGCAGCTTGGACAGGGGAGATCAGCCC. Translation gives CASSLDRGDQP. The full-length CDR3 reads as CASSLDRGDQPQHF.

This clone appeared many times. The read comes to an end 3 residues before the CDR3 does, leaving the germline J gene to fill in the end. This chain uses TRBV2 with TRBJ2-7, with D possibly matching TRBD1 (6 bases). Germline values: CDR1 SNHLY, CDR2 FYNNEI. The CDR3 length is 14 residues. Trimming removed 5 bases from V and 3 bases from J, with 14 bases in between. The CDR3 bases that were read are TGTGCCAGCAGTCTGAACCTAGGGGGCTACGAG. Translating gives CASSLNLGGYE. The complete CDR3 protein is CASSLNLGGYEQYF.

Many counts were recorded for this clone. The DNA ends 3 residues before the CDR3 does, and the rest of the CDR3 is filled in from the germline J gene. The chain is built from TRBV19 and TRBJ2-5, with 7 bases aligning to TRBD1. The CDR3 contains 14 residues. Per germline, CDR1 LNHDA and CDR2 SQIVND (reference sequence). Trimming cost V 4 bases and J 4 bases; bases outside gene matches: 6. The DNA read from the CDR3 is TGTGCCAGTAGTACCTACAGGGGTGTAGAGACC. Translation: CASSTYRGVET. The entire CDR3 is CASSTYRGVETQYF.

This clone was picked up a small number of times. Sequencing ends 3 residues short of the CDR3 end; the germline J gene provides the rest. This chain uses TRBV30 with TRBJ2-7; TRBD2 matches 8 bases. Germline V gives CDR1 GTSNPN, CDR2 SVGIG (reference sequence). CDR3 length: 11 residues. CDR3 sequence: CAGGGNYEQYF. Partial CDR3 DNA: TGTGCGGGCGGGGGGAACTACGAG.

This clone has at least ten counts. The CDR3 end falls 3 residues outside the read, so it is completed with the germline J gene. This rearrangement joins TRBV7-2 to TRBJ2-5; maybe TRBD1 (6 bases). The CDR3 runs 17 residues. The V gene lost 0 bases and the J gene lost 1 base, with 15 bases spanning the gap. CDR1 and CDR2 from the germline V gene are SGHTA and FQGNSA. This chain's CDR3 is CASSLASRGSGQETQYF. Incomplete CDR3 DNA: TGTGCCAGCAGCTTAGCGTCGAGGGGGTCGGGCCAAGAGACC.

This clone was counted a few times. The missing CDR3 end, 3 residues past where the read stops, is filled in from the germline J gene. The rearrangement uses TRBV18 and TRBJ1-5, with a tentative D call TRBD1 (5 bases). Germline lookup yields CDR1 KGHSH and CDR2 LQKENI. V lost 2 bases and J lost 5, with 16 bases in between. CDR3 length: 16 amino acids. The CDR3 spells CASSPSTRQSDQPQHF. The sequenced part of the CDR3 DNA is TGTGCCAGCTCACCATCTACGAGACAGTCTGATCAGCCC.

This clone was counted many times. The junction departs from the called germline gene at one end, perhaps through a read error. The sequenced fragment ends 3 residues before the CDR3 boundary, so the rest is inferred from the germline J gene. This chain uses TRBV7-6 with TRBJ2-2; 8 positions match TRBD1. The CDR3 consists of 17 residues. In germline, CDR1 is SGHVS, CDR2 FNYEAQ. The CDR3 is CASSLALGQGPTRELFF. CDR3 DNA, as far as it was read: TGTGCCAGCAGCTTAGCGTTAGGACAGGGCCCCACCAGGGAG.

This clone was seen ten or more times. The CDR3 end is not reached by the read, which stops 3 residues before it; the germline J gene fills it in. This rearrangement joins TRBV23-1 to TRBJ2-7; 9 nucleotides match TRBD1. TRBV23-1 is an open reading frame, and its role is uncertain. With 11 bases clipped from V and 3 bases from J, the junction kept 8 bases outside the gene matches. The CDR3 runs to 13 residues. CDR3 region: CACGQGLNYEQYF. The sequenced CDR3 bases are TGCGCCTGCGGACAGGGGCTGAACTACGAG.

This clone appeared many times. The CDR3 end falls 3 residues outside the read, so it is completed with the germline J gene. This chain uses TRBV20-1 with TRBJ2-1; a weak D match, TRBD2 (5 bases). The V end was cut by 3 bases, the J end by 2 bases, with 14 bases between. The CDR3 runs to 15 residues. Per the germline V gene, CDR1 is DFQATT and CDR2 is SNEGSKA (reference sequence). CDR3 amino acids: CSASRRSGPYNEQFF. Incomplete CDR3 DNA: TGCAGTGCTAGTCGGCGAAGCGGACCCTACAATGAG.

This clone has at least ten counts. The read stops 3 residues short of the end of the CDR3; the missing end is completed from the germline J gene. J is TRBJ2-2 and V is TRBV7-9; D unclear. The CDR3 totals 14 residues. The germline V and J ends were trimmed by 3 bases and 6 bases, with 11 bases remaining between them. Germline CDR1 SEHNR, CDR2 FQNEAQ (reference sequence). The sequenced CDR3 bases are TGTGCCAGCAGCTTTAATACTGTCCCCGGGGAG. Its translation: CASSFNTVPGE. The entire CDR3 reads CASSFNTVPGELFF.